Following are 31 T cell receptor beta chains from one sample sequenced in a study of Ad26.COV2.S vaccination and SARS-CoV-2 variants. As for treatment: some 19 received Ad26.COV2.S at low or high dose, single or two shots; 5 received placebo; per-sample allocation not given. On day 63 after the first injection, vaccine and placebo recipients gave samples. Clones were read by immunoSEQ multiplex PCR, and TCRdb kept only the in-frame ones, dropping some. The repertoire holds some 290,000 clones, with 85% to 90% as singletons. The sample consisted of peripheral blood, taken in a trial of Ad26.COV2.S vaccine versus placebo. The receptors stem from a person aged 18-65 years who received the Ad26.COV2.S COVID-19 vaccine or a placebo.

The genes are TRBV5-6 and TRBJ1-1; D gene ambiguous. The V gene lost 4 bases and the J gene lost 7 bases, with 20 bases spanning the gap. CDR3 length: 15 amino acids. From germline, CDR1 is SGHDT and CDR2 YYEEEE. The CDR3 region has the DNA TGTGCCAGCAGCGCTTTCCCGGGAAACCAATTTGAAGCTTTCTTT. Encoded protein: CASSAFPGNQFEAFF.

The gene calls are TRBV7-2 and TRBJ1-2, with 9 bases identical to TRBD1. Germline loops: CDR1 SGHTA, CDR2 FQGNSA. The CDR3 has 14 residues. J lost 3 bases, V lost 5 bases, and 4 bases had no gene match. The CDR3 protein is CASSPDRGYYGYTF. CDR3 sequence (DNA): TGTGCCAGCAGCCCCGACAGGGGGTACTATGGCTACACCTTC.

The V and J genes are TRBV11-2 and TRBJ1-2; D is unclear. V shed 5 bases and J shed 0 bases, with 13 bases lying between them. CDR1 and CDR2 (germline): SGHAT, FQNNGV. This CDR3 has 15 residues. The CDR3 reads CASSPRTISNYGYTF. As DNA, the CDR3 is TGTGCCAGCAGCCCACGGACGATCTCTAACTATGGCTACACCTTC.

This clone was counted between two and nine times. V is TRBV25-1 and J is TRBJ2-2; weak D call: TRBD2 (7 bases). Looked up from germline, CDR1 is MGHDK and CDR2 is SYGVNS. The CDR3 is 14 amino acids. V was cut by 6 bases and J by 6 bases, with 14 bases left in between. The CDR3 is CASRALGGAGELFF. Written as DNA, the CDR3 is TGTGCCAGCAGAGCCTTAGGGGGGGCCGGGGAGCTGTTTTTT.

The chain recombines TRBV30 with TRBJ1-1, with D possibly matching TRBD1 (5 bases). Germline CDR1 is GTSNPN and CDR2 is SVGIG (reference sequence). This CDR3 contains 11 residues. The V and J ends lost 2 bases and 9 bases respectively, with 10 bases between them. The CDR3 region is CAWSNPDKAFF. DNA of the CDR3: TGTGCCTGGAGTAACCCGGACAAAGCTTTCTTT.

About this clone: Other DNA sequences in this sample translate to the same CDR3. V and J are TRBV5-1 and TRBJ1-1, with 8 bases that match TRBD1. Germline V CDR1 and CDR2: SGHRS, YFSETQ. V gave up 3 bases and J gave up 4 bases; unmatched junction bases: 2. The CDR3 has 13 amino acids. The CDR3 region has the DNA TGCGCCAGCAGCTACGACAGGGGCACTGAAGCTTTCTTT. Translating it yields CASSYDRGTEAFF.

This clone occurred once. The rearrangement joins TRBV20-1 to TRBJ1-2; 9 bases are shared with TRBD1. Germline trimming cut 3 bases from V and 4 bases from J; bases unmatched to any gene: 6. In germline, CDR1 is DFQATT, CDR2 SNEGSKA (reference sequence). There are 14 residues in the CDR3. CDR3 in amino acids: CSASPGTGTYGYTF. CDR3 coding DNA: TGCAGTGCTAGTCCCGGGACAGGGACCTATGGCTACACCTTC.

The chain recombines TRBV19 with TRBJ1-4; tentatively, D is TRBD1 (6 bases). The CDR3 has 15 amino acids. Germline V CDR1 and CDR2: LNHDA, SQIVND (reference sequence). V lost 4 bases to trimming and J lost 2 bases, with 11 bases between them. The chain's CDR3 is CASSTAQGTNEKLFF. The CDR3 nucleotides read TGTGCCAGTAGTACCGCCCAGGGGACTAATGAAAAACTGTTTTTT.

The chain employs TRBV7-8 and TRBJ1-1; no firm D call. Germline V gives CDR1 SGHVS, CDR2 FQNEAQ. V was trimmed by 5 bases and J by 0 bases, leaving 4 bases between them. The CDR3 has 12 amino acids. The CDR3 DNA reads as TGTGCCAGCAGCCCGGTGAACACTGAAGCTTTCTTT. It specifies CASSPVNTEAFF.

The chain carries TRBV9 and TRBJ2-2, with D uncertain. The V end lost 4 bases, the J end lost 2 bases, and 9 bases lay between the germline ends. The CDR3 spans 14 residues. Germline-derived CDR1 and CDR2 are SGDLS and YYNGEE. In nucleotides, the CDR3 is TGTGCCAGCAGCCCTCCCCCAAACACCGGGGAGCTGTTTTTT. It encodes CASSPPPNTGELFF.

The chain couples TRBV3-1 (or the pseudogene TRBV3-2) to TRBJ2-4; tentatively, D is TRBD1 (5 bases). The V gene lost 2 bases and the J gene lost 0 bases, with 11 bases spanning the gap. Germline assignment: CDR1 LGHDT and CDR2 YNNKEL (reference sequence). The CDR3 sequence is 16 residues long. Here the CDR3 reads CASSQQGQVAKNIQYF. The CDR3 DNA reads TGTGCCAGCAGCCAACAGGGTCAGGTAGCCAAAAACATTCAGTACTTC.

The J gene is TRBJ2-5, the V gene TRBV25-1; TRBD1 matches 11 bases. CDR3 length: 16 amino acids. J was trimmed by 5 bases and V by 1 base; bases with no gene match: 6. CDR1 is MGHDK and CDR2 is SYGVNS in the germline V gene. This CDR3 is CASSESPRTGGETQYF. CDR3 nucleotide sequence: TGTGCCAGCAGTGAATCCCCCCGGACAGGGGGCGAGACCCAGTACTTC.

This clone was counted between two and nine times. The chain recombines TRBV10-3 with TRBJ1-6, with TRBD1 matching over 10 bases. The CDR3 has 12 amino acids. J gave up 10 bases and V 6 bases, and 0 bases lay outside the gene matches. Germline V gene data show CDR1 as ENHRY and CDR2 as SYGVKD. The CDR3 DNA follows: TGTGCCATCAGGACAGGGGGCTCACCCCTCCACTTT. Translating it yields CAIRTGGSPLHF.

This clone was seen just once. V is TRBV28 and J is TRBJ2-3, with 10 bases fitting TRBD2. There are 16 residues in the CDR3. Unmatched junction bases numbered 12, after V lost 5 bases and J lost 7 bases. In germline, CDR1 is MDHEN, CDR2 SYDVKM. DNA of the CDR3: TGTGCCAGCAGTACCAGGACTAGCGGAAATCGACATACGCAGTATTTT. It yields the protein CASSTRTSGNRHTQYF.

The rearrangement uses TRBV9 and TRBJ2-3; 9 bases are a match to TRBD2. The trim removed 3 bases at V and 3 bases at J, leaving 5 bases unmatched. The CDR3 loop spans 15 amino acids. The germline gives CDR1 SGDLS, CDR2 YYNGEE. CDR3 sequence: CASSGGGGATDTQYF. CDR3 DNA: TGTGCCAGCAGCGGGGGCGGGGGGGCGACAGATACGCAGTATTTT.

This chain connects TRBV5-1 to TRBJ1-1; D remains ambiguous. V was pared by 0 bases and J by 1 base, with 7 bases between. Germline V CDR1 and CDR2: SGHRS, YFSETQ. The CDR3 extends over 14 amino acids. The CDR3 coding sequence is TGCGCCAGCAGCTTGGGACGGACGAACACTGAAGCTTTCTTT. Protein: CASSLGRTNTEAFF.

DNA for the CDR3: TGCAGTGCTAGTGCACAGGGGAGCAATCAGCCCCAGCATTTT. The encoded protein is CSASAQGSNQPQHF. The chain employs TRBV20-1 and TRBJ1-5, with 7 bases that match TRBD1. This CDR3 comprises 14 residues. Germline V gene sequence: CDR1 DFQATT, CDR2 SNEGSKA (reference sequence). V trimming: 3 bases; J trimming: 1 base; junction bases outside the gene matches: 3.

This sequence joins TRBV5-1 and TRBJ2-1; 8 bases line up with TRBD1. The germline CDR1 and CDR2 sequences are SGHRS and YFSETQ. The CDR3 is 16 residues long. The V gene end was trimmed by 0 bases and the J gene end by 8 bases; junction bases not matched to a gene: 10. The CDR3 region has the DNA TGCGCCAGCAGCTTGGAGGCAGGGGGCTTGAGTTATGAGCAGTTCTTC. It translates to CASSLEAGGLSYEQFF.

The CDR3 nucleotides read TGTGCCAGCTCACCCCCTTGGACTAGCGGGGGGGCGGGTGAGCAGTTCTTC. Its protein product is CASSPPWTSGGAGEQFF. The V gene is TRBV18, the J gene TRBJ2-1, with 15 bases identical to TRBD2. Germline values: CDR1 KGHSH, CDR2 LQKENI. The junction had 9 bases not matched to a gene; V was cut back by 3 bases and J by 9 bases. The CDR3 is made up of 17 amino acids.

The V call is TRBV7-9, the J call TRBJ2-7; the match to TRBD1 covers 8 bases. The CDR3 contains 16 residues. With 2 bases clipped from V and 2 bases from J, the junction kept 8 bases outside the gene matches. In germline, CDR1 is SEHNR, CDR2 FQNEAQ (reference sequence). CDR3 sequence reads: CASSLTLGTGAYEQYF. CDR3 coding DNA: TGTGCCAGCAGCTTAACGCTTGGGACAGGCGCCTACGAGCAGTACTTC.

This chain links TRBV2 with TRBJ2-7, with 8 bases fitting TRBD1. Germline V CDR1 and CDR2: SNHLY, FYNNEI. V lost 9 bases and J lost 5; bases outside the gene matches: 6. The CDR3 is 12 amino acids. Here the CDR3 reads CASGQGGNEQYF. CDR3 bases: TGTGCCAGTGGACAGGGCGGAAACGAGCAGTACTTC.

This clone was picked up one time. This chain uses TRBV6-2 or TRBV6-3 with TRBJ2-3; D might be TRBD2 (6 bases). Trimming removed 4 bases from V and 1 base from J, with 15 bases in between. The CDR3 totals 16 residues. Germline CDR1 and CDR2: MNHEY and SVGEGT. Here the CDR3 reads CASSSLRQRGTDTQYF. Here the CDR3 DNA reads TGTGCCAGCAGTTCCCTCCGACAGCGGGGCACAGATACGCAGTATTTT.

This sequence joins TRBV6-2 or TRBV6-3 and TRBJ1-1, with D uncertain. Germline CDR1 reads MNHEY; CDR2 reads SVGEGT. V lost 2 bases and J 6 bases, leaving 16 bases between the germline ends. There are 15 residues in the CDR3. The CDR3 DNA sequence: TGTGCCAGCAGTTACGCGACGGGGAGGTTCGCTGAAGCTTTCTTT. It is translated as CASSYATGRFAEAFF.

This sequence joins TRBV9 and TRBJ2-1, with TRBD2 matching over 8 bases. The ends lost 0 bases at V and 4 bases at J; junction bases unmatched: 6. This CDR3 comprises 16 residues. Germline CDR1 and CDR2: SGDLS and YYNGEE. This chain's CDR3 is CASSVAVLAGYNEQFF. In DNA form, the CDR3 reads TGTGCCAGCAGCGTAGCGGTTTTAGCGGGGTACAATGAGCAGTTCTTC.

The J gene is TRBJ1-2, the V gene TRBV5-6; 11 positions match TRBD1. The germline V gene encodes CDR1 SGHDT and CDR2 YYEEEE. Germline trimming cut 2 bases from V and 4 bases from J; bases unmatched to any gene: 7. The CDR3 spans 16 residues. CDR3 coding DNA: TGTGCCAGCAGCTTTTTACCGGGACAGGGGGTCTATGGCTACACCTTC. Translation gives CASSFLPGQGVYGYTF.

The genes are TRBV5-1 and TRBJ1-1; 7 bases fit TRBD1. The CDR3 runs to 17 residues. In germline, CDR1 is SGHRS, CDR2 YFSETQ. Trimming took 1 base from V and 0 from J; bases not matched to a gene: 9. CDR3 DNA sequence: TGCGCCAGCAGCTTGAGCAGGGGGGTAGGATTGAACACTGAAGCTTTCTTT. Protein sequence: CASSLSRGVGLNTEAFF.

The chain employs TRBV6-2 or TRBV6-3 and TRBJ2-2; unclear D gene. The CDR3 sequence is 17 residues long. Germline V gene sequence: CDR1 MNHEY, CDR2 SVGEGT. The V end was cut by 6 bases, the J end by 1 base, with 18 bases between. CDR3 protein: CASSLIYGILNTGELFF. The CDR3 DNA sequence: TGTGCCAGCAGCCTCATTTACGGTATTCTGAACACCGGGGAGCTGTTTTTT.

The chain couples TRBV4-1 to TRBJ2-7; D is perhaps TRBD2 (5 bases). This CDR3 region has 16 residues. The V gene's germline CDR1 is MGHRA and CDR2 YSYEKL. The V end lost 3 bases, the J end lost 6 bases, and 21 bases lay between the germline ends. The CDR3 loop is CASSQWPRGSAPEQYF. CDR3 coding DNA: TGCGCCAGCAGCCAGTGGCCTCGGGGTTCAGCTCCCGAGCAGTACTTC.

The CDR3 loop is CASRRTTESPLHF. The CDR3 DNA sequence: TGTGCCAGCAGAAGGACTACAGAGTCCCCCCTCCACTTT. This sequence joins TRBV12-3 or TRBV12-4 and TRBJ1-6; unclear D gene. This CDR3 has 13 residues. V lost 6 bases and J lost 13, with 16 bases in between.

The chain uses TRBV3-1 (or the pseudogene TRBV3-2) and TRBJ2-1; 7 bases align to TRBD2. V lost 3 bases to trimming and J lost 4 bases; unmatched junction nucleotides: 9. CDR3 length equals 16 residues. Looked up from germline, CDR1 is LGHDT and CDR2 is YNNKEL (reference sequence). CDR3 protein: CASSQGGLSPYNEQFF. CDR3 DNA sequence: TGTGCCAGCAGCCAGGGGGGACTATCCCCTTACAATGAGCAGTTCTTC.

J is TRBJ1-2 and V is TRBV3-1 (or the pseudogene TRBV3-2), with a weak D call TRBD1 (6 bases). Trimming pared 0 bases from V and 6 bases from J, leaving 20 bases between. The germline V gene encodes CDR1 LGHDT and CDR2 YNNKEL (reference sequence). The CDR3 extends over 17 amino acids. The CDR3 loop is CASSQDHQPGAVNGYTF. CDR3 DNA: TGTGCCAGCAGCCAAGATCATCAGCCGGGGGCAGTGAATGGCTACACCTTC.